This T cell receptor (beta chain) was sequenced for a study of blood T cells in healthy people across ages. Broader study findings: Strongly correlated with naive T cell percentage was TCR beta diversity. What prevented conclusive comparison of naive and antigen-experienced cells was that PBMCs were unsorted. Unknown donor CMV status possibly confounded expanded clonotype changes.

The CDR3 has 12 residues. Per the germline V gene, CDR1 is ENHRY and CDR2 is SYGVKD. Trimming left V 4 bases short and J 0 bases short, with 3 bases between. Next came a second PCR, run for roughly 6 to 11 cycles, which used a sample-barcoded 5' primer along with a J-beta primer mix. Each cDNA molecule was tagged by a template-switch adaptor with 12 random nucleotides. A single record per CDR3 protein comes from TCRdb applying MiXCR to the 5' RACE reads. The table includes 700,000 to 1,000,000 distinct CDR3 sequences, about 42% detected once. This clonotype occurred a few times. What it binds is unknown.

The TCR comes from a man between 60 and 75 years old in good health. This chain joins TRBV10-3 and TRBJ1-1, with unresolved D. Sequencing was done on a sample of blood. The CDR3 loop is CAISALNTEAFF. CDR3 DNA: TGTGCCATCAGTGCTTTGAACACTGAAGCTTTCTTT.